Listed below are T cell receptor beta chains from one sample, sequenced in a study of cytomegalovirus exposure and HLA in healthy donors. Profiled with immunoSEQ multiplex PCR; TCRdb holds only in-frame clones, not every one. The table includes roughly 120,000 clones, approximately 86% detected once. The sample comprised PBMCs. The receptors originated from a young man in good health and CMV-seropositive. Each CDR3 is given without its conserved first and last residue. Clone size, where shown, is once, few, many, or a class for clones that have expanded.

>TRBV6-5|13|-|TRBJ2-2
ASSLGQGNTGELF
>TRBV9|11|-|TRBJ1-3
ASSPTLQGTIY
>TRBV14|15|-|TRBJ2-3
ASSQVATTRWSDTQY
>TRBV15|15|-|TRBJ2-5
ATSRDQLAGGQETQY
>TRBV27|15|-|TRBJ2-3
ASRRLAVGSSTDTQY
>TRBV27|14|-|TRBJ2-1
ASRGTVGQYYNEQF
>TRBV5-1|13|-|TRBJ2-3
ASSLLSGGPDTQY
>TRBV5-5|11|-|TRBJ1-6
ASSFLYNSPLH
>TRBV9|14|-|TRBJ1-1
ASSVGQGLTNTEAF
>TRBV7-9|12|-|TRBJ1-1
ASSGLGRRTEAF
>TRBV7-8|12|-|TRBJ1-1
ASSFQTAIPEAF
>TRBV5-5|14|few|TRBJ2-7
ASSHGTGEVRNEQY
>TRBV11-2|12|-|TRBJ1-1
ASSLFNGPTEAF